Listed here are 24 T cell receptor beta chains from one sample, sequenced in a study of blood T cell repertoires in COVID-19. Profiled with immunoSEQ multiplex PCR; TCRdb holds only in-frame clones, not every one. This sample has approximately 120,000 clones, with around 74% found just once. The sequencing input was peripheral blood. The source of these receptors is an elderly man with COVID-19, enrolled during active disease.

The chain couples TRBV10-2 to TRBJ1-6; D is unclear. CDR1 is WSHSY and CDR2 is SAAADI in the germline V gene. The CDR3 is 15 residues long. Trimming shortened V by 3 bases and J by 7 bases, and 13 bases separated the two germline ends. The CDR3, as DNA: TGCGCCAGCAGTGACTCGGGAACAAGCAATTCACCCCTCCACTTT. It is translated as CASSDSGTSNSPLHF.

The gene calls are TRBV3-1 (or the pseudogene TRBV3-2) and TRBJ1-1; TRBD1 agrees at 9 bases. Trimming cost V 2 bases and J 7 bases; bases outside gene matches: 11. There are 16 residues in the CDR3. The germline V gene encodes CDR1 LGHDT and CDR2 YNNKEL (reference sequence). The CDR3 region has the DNA TGTGCCAGCAGCCAATCGGGACAGGGTTCAGTGGTTGAAGCTTTCTTT. Encoded protein: CASSQSGQGSVVEAFF.

This clone was detected a few times. This chain links TRBV5-1 with TRBJ2-2; TRBD2 might be the D (6 bases). Germline V lookup: CDR1 SGHRS, CDR2 YFSETQ. The CDR3 consists of 16 residues. Deletions cut 1 base from V and 3 bases from J, with 13 bases between. CDR3: CASSLYQRVDTGELFF. The CDR3 DNA reads TGCGCCAGCAGCTTGTACCAGCGGGTAGACACCGGGGAGCTGTTTTTT.

V and J are TRBV4-1 and TRBJ2-7; a weak D match, TRBD1 (5 bases). The germline V and J ends were trimmed by 7 bases and 2 bases, with 21 bases remaining between them. Germline V gene sequence: CDR1 MGHRA, CDR2 YSYEKL. The CDR3 runs to 16 residues. The CDR3 DNA is TGCGCCAGCACCTACGGCCTGGGGCCCGAACCCTACGAGCAGTACTTC. Translation: CASTYGLGPEPYEQYF.

The CDR3 spells CATSRDTYTEAFF. For the CDR3, the DNA is TGTGCCACCAGCAGGGACACTTACACTGAAGCTTTCTTT. The J gene is TRBJ1-1, the V gene TRBV15, with D perhaps matching TRBD1 (5 bases). The CDR3 is 13 amino acids. The ends were cut back, 3 bases at V and 3 bases at J, with 8 bases in the middle. CDR1 and CDR2 from the germline V gene are LNHNV and YYDKDF (reference sequence).

The V gene is TRBV6-5, the J gene TRBJ2-2, with D perhaps TRBD2 (6 bases). V was shortened by 0 bases and J by 6 bases, with 8 bases between the two germline ends. The germline gives CDR1 MNHEY, CDR2 SVGAGI. This CDR3 comprises 14 residues. The CDR3 region is CASSYSASAGELFF. For the CDR3, the DNA is TGTGCCAGCAGTTACTCGGCTAGCGCCGGGGAGCTGTTTTTT.

This clone has only a few counts. The chain recombines TRBV9 with TRBJ1-3; perhaps TRBD1 as D (5 bases). The germline V and J ends were trimmed by 3 bases and 0 bases, with 10 bases remaining between them. The CDR3 is made up of 15 amino acids. Germline CDR1 reads SGDLS; CDR2 reads YYNGEE. The CDR3 loop reads CASSGGHISGNTIYF. DNA of the CDR3: TGTGCCAGCAGCGGCGGACACATCTCTGGAAACACCATATATTTT.

The chain recombines TRBV28 with TRBJ1-6; unclear D gene. CDR1 is MDHEN, CDR2 SYDVKM, per germline. Trimming removed 6 bases from V and 7 bases from J, with 19 bases in between. The CDR3 runs to 16 residues. The CDR3 is CASRQIGVVSNSPLHF. As DNA, the CDR3 is TGTGCCAGCAGACAAATCGGGGTTGTTTCGAATTCACCCCTCCACTTT. Based on the CDR3 plus reference TRBV28 and TRBJ1-6, the full variable domain is DVKVTQSSRYLVKRTGEKVFLECVQDMDHENMFWYRQDPGLGLRLIYFSYDVKMKEKGDIPEGYSVSREKKERFSLILESASTNQTSMYLCASRQIGVVSNSPLHFGNGTRLTVT.

The chain recombines TRBV18 with TRBJ1-2, with TRBD1 as a possible D gene (5 bases). CDR3 length equals 13 residues. The V end lost 6 bases, the J end lost 4 bases, and 12 bases lay between the germline ends. Germline loops: CDR1 KGHSH, CDR2 LQKENI. CDR3 protein: CASSQDRSYGYTF. The CDR3 DNA reads as TGTGCCAGCTCCCAAGACAGATCCTATGGCTACACCTTC. Together with reference TRBV18 and TRBJ1-2, the CDR3 gives the full variable domain: NAGVMQNPRHLVRRRGQEARLRCSPMKGHSHVYWYRQLPEEGLKFMVYLQKENIIDESGMPKERFSAEFPKEGPSILRIQQVVRGDSAAYFCASSQDRSYGYTFGSGTRLTVV.

The chain has TRBV7-6 and TRBJ2-2; the D gene is possibly TRBD2 (5 bases). The CDR3 totals 16 residues. CDR1 SGHVS and CDR2 FNYEAQ come from the germline V gene. Between the trimmed V and J ends, which lost 2 bases and 4 bases, there was a span of 14 bases. The CDR3 DNA follows: TGTGCCAGCAGCTTAAATCCGAGGGCGGTCACCGGGGAGCTGTTTTTT. Amino acid sequence: CASSLNPRAVTGELFF.

The V gene is TRBV5-1, the J gene TRBJ2-5; D gene uncertain. The CDR3 sequence is 14 residues long. V lost 5 bases and J lost 1, with 12 bases in between. Germline V gives CDR1 SGHRS, CDR2 YFSETQ. This CDR3 reads CASSPRRIQETQYF. CDR3 coding DNA: TGCGCCAGCAGTCCCCGGCGGATCCAAGAGACCCAGTACTTC.

The rearrangement links TRBV28 to TRBJ1-5; possibly TRBD1 for D (5 bases). The CDR3 has 15 amino acids. V was trimmed by 2 bases and J by 0 bases, leaving 8 bases between them. Germline-derived CDR1 and CDR2 are MDHEN and SYDVKM. This CDR3 is CASSLTGASNQPQHF. CDR3 coding DNA: TGTGCCAGCAGTTTAACAGGAGCTAGCAATCAGCCCCAGCATTTT. The complete variable domain, with remaining parts taken from reference TRBV28 and TRBJ1-5, reads DVKVTQSSRYLVKRTGEKVFLECVQDMDHENMFWYRQDPGLGLRLIYFSYDVKMKEKGDIPEGYSVSREKKERFSLILESASTNQTSMYLCASSLTGASNQPQHFGDGTRLSIL.

The V and J genes are TRBV28 and TRBJ2-3, with 7 bases matching TRBD2. Trimming at V came to 3 bases and at J to 5 bases, leaving 8 bases not matched to a gene. CDR3 length: 15 residues. Germline CDR1 reads MDHEN; CDR2 reads SYDVKM. In nucleotides, the CDR3 is TGTGCCAGCAGTTTGGGCGGGACGGGGGGAGATACGCAGTATTTT. This sequence encodes CASSLGGTGGDTQYF. Full variable domain (missing parts from reference TRBV28 and TRBJ2-3): DVKVTQSSRYLVKRTGEKVFLECVQDMDHENMFWYRQDPGLGLRLIYFSYDVKMKEKGDIPEGYSVSREKKERFSLILESASTNQTSMYLCASSLGGTGGDTQYFGPGTRLTVL.

CDR3 protein: CASSEHRGTYNEQFF. The CDR3 DNA sequence: TGTGCCAGCAGTGAACACAGGGGAACTTACAATGAGCAGTTCTTC. This chain uses TRBV25-1 with TRBJ2-1; 7 nucleotides align to TRBD1. V trimming: 2 bases; J trimming: 4 bases; junction bases outside the gene matches: 5. CDR3 length equals 15 residues. Germline CDR1 and CDR2: MGHDK and SYGVNS.

The gene calls are TRBV18 and TRBJ2-5; no clear D. This CDR3 comprises 11 residues. CDR1 and CDR2 (germline): KGHSH, LQKENI. V lost 2 bases and J 5 bases, leaving 3 bases between the germline ends. CDR3 region: CASSPEETQYF. The CDR3 bases are TGTGCCAGCTCACCAGAGGAGACCCAGTACTTC. Based on the CDR3 plus reference TRBV18 and TRBJ2-5, the full variable domain is NAGVMQNPRHLVRRRGQEARLRCSPMKGHSHVYWYRQLPEEGLKFMVYLQKENIIDESGMPKERFSAEFPKEGPSILRIQQVVRGDSAAYFCASSPEETQYFGPGTRLLVL.

This clone has more than one count but fewer than ten. The chain joins TRBV6-5 to TRBJ1-4; perhaps TRBD1 as D (6 bases). The CDR3 has 14 residues. The ends were cut back, 6 bases at V and 5 bases at J, with 13 bases in the middle. CDR1 is MNHEY, CDR2 SVGAGI, per germline. The DNA for the CDR3 is TGTGCCAGCAGCGCAGGACAGTCGAATGAAAAACTGTTTTTT. It is translated as CASSAGQSNEKLFF.

This clone was counted between two and nine times. This rearrangement joins TRBV19 to TRBJ2-4; TRBD2 matches at 8 bases. Germline CDR1 LNHDA, CDR2 SQIVND (reference sequence). J was trimmed by 7 bases and V by 3 bases; bases with no gene match: 5. There are 14 residues in the CDR3. The CDR3 loop is CASSMGLELNIQYF. CDR3 coding DNA: TGTGCCAGTAGTATGGGACTAGAGCTGAACATTCAGTACTTC.

V gene TRBV6-6 combines with J gene TRBJ2-3; 7 bases align to TRBD1. V shed 2 bases and J 0 bases; nucleotides not matched to a gene: 5. The CDR3 extends over 16 amino acids. Germline V gene lookup returns CDR1 MNHNY and CDR2 SVGAGI (reference sequence). The CDR3 DNA reads TGTGCCAGCAGTTACCTAGGGGGCGTAAGCACAGATACGCAGTATTTT. As protein: CASSYLGGVSTDTQYF.

V is TRBV11-2 and J is TRBJ2-1, with D possibly being TRBD2 (6 bases). Trimming pared 5 bases from V and 5 bases from J, leaving 13 bases between. The CDR3 contains 14 residues. Germline CDR1 reads SGHAT; CDR2 reads FQNNGV. CDR3 nucleotide sequence: TGTGCCAGCAGCCCGACGGACTACAACAATGAGCAGTTCTTC. Translated: CASSPTDYNNEQFF.

The chain is built from TRBV28 and TRBJ1-6; 7 nucleotides line up with TRBD1. This CDR3 has 17 amino acids. V was pared by 5 bases and J by 7 bases, with 14 bases of the junction left unmatched. CDR1 and CDR2 from the germline V gene are MDHEN and SYDVKM. The CDR3 is CASSRPPLGQRNSPLHF. CDR3 bases: TGTGCCAGCAGTCGACCTCCTCTGGGACAGAGAAATTCACCCCTCCACTTT.

V gene TRBV7-6 combines with J gene TRBJ2-5; D not certain. Trimming took 4 bases from V and 4 from J, leaving 4 bases between them. This CDR3 has 11 amino acids. Germline V CDR1 and CDR2: SGHVS, FNYEAQ. The CDR3 sequence: CASSSRETQYF. The CDR3 DNA is TGTGCCAGCAGCTCCCGAGAGACCCAGTACTTC.

CDR3 nucleotide sequence: TGTGCCAGCTCACGAGGGCAGACTCCAGATACGCAGTATTTT. Amino acid sequence: CASSRGQTPDTQYF. The chain has TRBV18 and TRBJ2-3; D might be TRBD2 (5 bases). Germline-derived CDR1 and CDR2 are KGHSH and LQKENI. The CDR3 has 14 amino acids. The ends were cut back, 4 bases at V and 4 bases at J, with 12 bases in the middle.

The chain carries TRBV21-1 and TRBJ2-1; the table names TRBD2, a call not compared with the DNA. TRBV21-1 is labeled a pseudogene. CDR3 length: 19 residues. The DNA of the CDR3 is TGTGCCAGCAGCAAATCTCTTAATAGCGGCGGGAGGACTGACAATGAGCAGTTCTTC. Its translation is CASSKSLNSGGRTDNEQFF.

This chain links TRBV27 with TRBJ1-4, with 8 positions matching TRBD1. The trim removed 7 bases at V and 8 bases at J, leaving 9 bases unmatched. The CDR3 contains 14 residues. CDR1 is MNHEY and CDR2 is SMNVEV in the germline V gene (reference sequence). Written as DNA, the CDR3 is TGTGCCAGCACCTCAGGGGGCACGAGAGAAAAACTGTTTTTT. Protein: CASTSGGTREKLFF.